Below, 25 T cell receptor beta chains from the same sample are listed, as sequenced in a study of Graves' ophthalmopathy and Graves' hyperthyroidism. Amplification targeted the TCR beta CDR3 regions, with RNA transcripts as the source material. Following a first-round RT-PCR that used HTBI primers, a second-round multiplex PCR was carried out. MiXCR was run by TCRdb on the multiplex PCR reads, yielding one entry per CDR3 protein. The sample shows 600,000 to 650,000 distinct CDR3 sequences, 22% of them seen only once. What was sequenced was peripheral blood. These receptors came from a woman aged 18-35 years with stable Graves' hyperthyroidism. Some clones in this sample may be carry-over from other donors' samples.

The CDR3 region has the DNA TGTGCCAGCAGTGTCCGGGACAGGGGGCCCATAAGCTCCTACGAGCAGTACTTC. Translation: CASSVRDRGPISSYEQYF. V and J are TRBV6-1 and TRBJ2-7, with 12 nucleotides matching TRBD1. Germline loops: CDR1 MNHNS, CDR2 SASEGT. J lost 0 bases, V lost 4 bases, and 10 bases had no gene match. The CDR3 extends over 18 amino acids.

This clonotype has a count of ten or more. The rearrangement links TRBV20-1 to TRBJ1-5; weak D call: TRBD1 (6 bases). This CDR3 comprises 15 residues. Trimming pared 4 bases from V and 0 bases from J, leaving 13 bases between. CDR1 DFQATT and CDR2 SNEGSKA come from the germline V gene (reference sequence). CDR3 sequence (DNA): TGCAGTGCTACTAACAGGGAGTATAGCAATCAGCCCCAGCATTTT. Translated: CSATNREYSNQPQHF.

This clonotype has a handful of counts. The chain carries TRBV6-5 and TRBJ1-2; D uncertain. The V and J ends lost 0 bases and 2 bases respectively, with 13 bases between them. Germline loops: CDR1 MNHEY, CDR2 SVGAGI. The CDR3 sequence is 16 residues long. The DNA of the CDR3 is TGTGCCAGCAGTTACTCGCGACCCTCCGGAAACTATGGCTACACCTTC. This gives the protein CASSYSRPSGNYGYTF.

This clonotype was seen a handful of times. The gene calls are TRBV30 and TRBJ2-1, with D perhaps matching TRBD2 (7 bases). The V and J ends lost 5 bases and 2 bases respectively, with 13 bases between them. The CDR3 has 14 amino acids. The V gene's germline CDR1 is GTSNPN and CDR2 SVGIG (reference sequence). CDR3 amino acids: CAWGGAGAYNEQFF. In nucleotides, the CDR3 is TGTGCCTGGGGGGGGGCAGGGGCCTACAATGAGCAGTTCTTC.

This clonotype turned up a few times. The chain has TRBV2 and TRBJ1-6; perhaps TRBD1 as D (6 bases). CDR1 is SNHLY, CDR2 FYNNEI, per germline. V was shortened by 6 bases and J by 4 bases, with 13 bases between the two germline ends. The CDR3 extends over 15 amino acids. The CDR3 region is CASSGGQRYNSPLHF. Here the CDR3 DNA reads TGTGCCAGCAGCGGGGGGCAACGGTATAATTCACCCCTCCACTTT.

The sample holds many counts of this clonotype. This chain uses TRBV7-2 with TRBJ2-5, with unresolved D. The CDR3 runs to 15 residues. Germline loops: CDR1 SGHTA, CDR2 FQGNSA. Trimming removed 5 bases at V and 2 bases at J, with 15 bases between. CDR3 region: CASSPDTLTQETQYF. In nucleotides, the CDR3 is TGTGCCAGCAGCCCAGACACCCTAACACAAGAGACCCAGTACTTC.

There are many counts of this clonotype. This chain links TRBV5-1 with TRBJ2-7; D gene uncertain. CDR3 length equals 13 residues. The V end lost 4 bases, the J end lost 7 bases, and 15 bases lay between the germline ends. Germline lookup yields CDR1 SGHRS and CDR2 YFSETQ. CDR3 region: CASSLATVREQYF. The CDR3 DNA follows: TGCGCCAGCAGCCTCGCTACCGTTCGTGAGCAGTACTTC.

This clonotype was counted ten times or more. V gene TRBV5-6 combines with J gene TRBJ2-5; 9 positions match TRBD2. The CDR3 totals 15 residues. Germline values: CDR1 SGHDT, CDR2 YYEEEE. Germline trimming cut 0 bases from V and 5 bases from J; bases unmatched to any gene: 5. The CDR3 nucleotides are TGTGCCAGCAGCTTGGCCCTAGCGGGAATGGAGACCCAGTACTTC. It translates to CASSLALAGMETQYF.

CDR3 coding DNA: TGTGCCGGCCGACGAGGGGGACACTTTGTCCAGCCCCAGCATTTT. It specifies CAGRRGGHFVQPQHF. The gene calls are TRBV28 and TRBJ1-5; tentative D call: TRBD1 (6 bases). V lost 11 bases and J lost 7, with 24 bases in between. The CDR3 totals 15 residues. Germline V gene sequence: CDR1 MDHEN, CDR2 SYDVKM.

In its sample, this clonotype was seen many times. The chain uses TRBV25-1 and TRBJ2-7; D unclear. The V end lost 3 bases, the J end lost 0 bases, and 3 bases lay between the germline ends. The CDR3 covers 12 residues. CDR1 is MGHDK, CDR2 SYGVNS, per germline. The CDR3 loop is CASSDPSYEQYF. The CDR3 nucleotides read TGTGCCAGCAGTGATCCCTCCTACGAGCAGTACTTC.

In its sample, this clonotype was seen many times. The chain has TRBV27 and TRBJ1-5; no clear D gene. CDR1 MNHEY and CDR2 SMNVEV come from the germline V gene (reference sequence). This CDR3 is 15 amino acids long. Trimming left V 1 base short and J 0 bases short, with 7 bases between. This chain's CDR3 is CASSLLGYSNQPQHF. The CDR3 bases are TGTGCCAGCAGTTTATTAGGGTATAGCAATCAGCCCCAGCATTTT.

This clonotype has a count of ten or more. This sequence joins TRBV6-4 and TRBJ2-7; TRBD1 might be the D (6 bases). This CDR3 comprises 13 residues. CDR1 and CDR2 from the germline V gene are MRHNA and SNTAGT. Trimming took off 10 bases at V and 3 bases at J, with 16 bases between the two ends. The DNA of the CDR3 is TGTGCCAACCCCGACAGGAAGGTCTACGAGCAGTACTTC. Translation gives CANPDRKVYEQYF.

The V call is TRBV11-2, the J call TRBJ1-1; TRBD1 is a possible D gene (5 bases). The germline V gene has CDR1 SGHAT and CDR2 FQNNGV. This CDR3 is 17 amino acids long. V was trimmed by 4 bases and J by 4 bases, leaving 22 bases between them. The CDR3 bases are TGTGCCAGCAGCTCCCGAGGGCCGGGACTAGTGAGCACTGAAGCTTTCTTT. Amino acids: CASSSRGPGLVSTEAFF.

This clonotype occurred many times. V gene TRBV5-6 combines with J gene TRBJ1-6, with 7 bases that match TRBD1. Germline loops: CDR1 SGHDT, CDR2 YYEEEE. The CDR3 is 14 amino acids. V lost 6 bases to trimming and J lost 9 bases; unmatched junction nucleotides: 9. The CDR3 here is CASKEGTAFSPLHF. CDR3 sequence (DNA): TGTGCCAGCAAAGAGGGGACAGCCTTTTCACCCCTCCACTTT.

In this sample, this clonotype turned up a few times. This chain links TRBV4-2 with TRBJ1-1, with TRBD1 matching 8 bases. Trimming removed 4 bases from V and 5 bases from J; junction bases left unmatched: 9. The CDR3 consists of 15 residues. From germline, CDR1 is LGHNA and CDR2 YNFKEQ. CDR3 DNA: TGTGCCAGCAGCCCGACGGACAGGGTTCGAACTGAAGCTTTCTTT. This gives the protein CASSPTDRVRTEAFF.

This clonotype was counted at least ten times. This chain uses TRBV20-1 with TRBJ1-5; 7 positions agree with TRBD1. The CDR3 sequence is 14 residues long. V shed 1 base and J 4 bases; nucleotides not matched to a gene: 4. The germline gives CDR1 DFQATT, CDR2 SNEGSKA (reference sequence). The CDR3 nucleotides are TGCAGTGCTAGAGTTGGGACAGCAAATCAGCCCCAGCATTTT. It yields the protein CSARVGTANQPQHF.

This clonotype was observed many times. The rearrangement links TRBV4-1 to TRBJ1-5, with 7 bases lining up with TRBD1. Germline V gives CDR1 MGHRA, CDR2 YSYEKL. The CDR3 is 17 residues long. V lost 0 bases to trimming and J lost 3 bases; unmatched junction nucleotides: 8. CDR3 in DNA: TGCGCCAGCAGCCAAGAGGGGGGTAGGGGGCCCAATCAGCCCCAGCATTTT. It is translated as CASSQEGGRGPNQPQHF.

The CDR3 nucleotides read TGTGCCAGCAGTAAGACAGGGGGCTCATGGACTGAAGCTTTCTTT. This encodes CASSKTGGSWTEAFF. The V call is TRBV27, the J call TRBJ1-1, with 10 bases identical to TRBD1. The CDR3 length is 15 residues. CDR1 is MNHEY, CDR2 SMNVEV, per germline (reference sequence). V was clipped by 5 bases and J by 5 bases; unmatched bases: 8.

This clonotype turned up a few times. This sequence joins TRBV20-1 and TRBJ2-7; tentatively, D is TRBD1 (7 bases). V lost 0 bases and J lost 0, with 21 bases in between. Per germline, CDR1 DFQATT and CDR2 SNEGSKA (reference sequence). The CDR3 consists of 18 residues. DNA of the CDR3: TGCAGTGCTAGAGATTGGTGGACGGGAGACAGGGACTCCTACGAGCAGTACTTC. It encodes CSARDWWTGDRDSYEQYF.

This clonotype was seen at least ten times. The chain is built from TRBV15 and TRBJ2-7; unclear D gene. V lost 0 bases and J lost 4, with 4 bases in between. CDR3 length equals 12 residues. Germline V gives CDR1 LNHNV, CDR2 YYDKDF (reference sequence). For the CDR3, the DNA is TGTGCCACCAGCAGAGAGGGATACGAGCAGTACTTC. Translating it yields CATSREGYEQYF.

This clonotype showed up many times. This chain uses TRBV19 with TRBJ2-7; the match to TRBD1 covers 10 bases. This CDR3 is built from 13 residues. The V gene's germline CDR1 is LNHDA and CDR2 SQIVND (reference sequence). V shed 9 bases and J 4 bases; nucleotides not matched to a gene: 6. CDR3 sequence reads: CASRRQGAYEQYF. In DNA form, the CDR3 reads TGTGCCAGCAGGCGACAGGGGGCATACGAGCAGTACTTC.

Ten or more counts support this clonotype. The genes are TRBV6-1 and TRBJ2-5; D uncertain. Deletions cut 1 base from V and 3 bases from J, with 6 bases between. The germline V gene has CDR1 MNHNS and CDR2 SASEGT. The CDR3 consists of 13 residues. The CDR3 here is CASSEENKETQYF. The DNA for the CDR3 is TGTGCCAGCAGTGAAGAGAACAAAGAGACCCAGTACTTC.

This clonotype was seen ten or more times. The chain has TRBV20-1 and TRBJ2-7, with TRBD2 identical over 7 bases. V gave up 3 bases and J gave up 4 bases; unmatched junction bases: 15. Germline V gene sequence: CDR1 DFQATT, CDR2 SNEGSKA (reference sequence). This CDR3 has 16 residues. The CDR3 DNA is TGCAGTGCTAGTCTTGGGGCAGGCGGGAGACCGTACGAGCAGTACTTC. Protein product: CSASLGAGGRPYEQYF.

The chain couples TRBV10-3 to TRBJ2-5, with 8 positions matching TRBD2. The germline V gene has CDR1 ENHRY and CDR2 SYGVKD. This CDR3 has 13 amino acids. V gave up 9 bases and J gave up 1 base; unmatched junction bases: 4. In DNA form, the CDR3 reads TGTGCCATTAAGGGGACTAGCCAAGAGACCCAGTACTTC. Protein product: CAIKGTSQETQYF.

This clonotype has a count of ten or more. The genes are TRBV20-1 and TRBJ2-7; TRBD1 aligns across 7 bases. Germline V CDR1 and CDR2: DFQATT, SNEGSKA (reference sequence). The CDR3 sequence is 13 residues long. V was pared by 6 bases and J by 3 bases, with 8 bases of the junction left unmatched. The CDR3 coding sequence is TGCAGTGCCCCGGGACAGAGGGACTACGAGCAGTACTTC. Translating it yields CSAPGQRDYEQYF.